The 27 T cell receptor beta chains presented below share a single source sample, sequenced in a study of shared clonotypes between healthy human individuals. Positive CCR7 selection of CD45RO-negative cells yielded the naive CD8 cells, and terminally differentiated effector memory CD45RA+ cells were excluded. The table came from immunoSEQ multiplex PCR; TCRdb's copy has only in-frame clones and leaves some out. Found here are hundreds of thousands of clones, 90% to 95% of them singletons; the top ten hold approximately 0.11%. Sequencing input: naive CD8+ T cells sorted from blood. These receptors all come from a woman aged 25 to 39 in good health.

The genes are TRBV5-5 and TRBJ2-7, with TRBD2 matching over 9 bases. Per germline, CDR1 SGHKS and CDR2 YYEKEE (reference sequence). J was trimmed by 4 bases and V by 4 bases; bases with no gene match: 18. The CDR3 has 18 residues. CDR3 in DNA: TGTGCCAGCAGCCACCAAGAGGCGGGTGGCGGGAGGGCTTACGAGCAGTACTTC. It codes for CASSHQEAGGGRAYEQYF.

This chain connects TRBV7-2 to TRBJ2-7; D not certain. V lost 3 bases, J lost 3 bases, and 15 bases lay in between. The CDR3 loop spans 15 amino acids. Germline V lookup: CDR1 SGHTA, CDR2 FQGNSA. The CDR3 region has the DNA TGTGCCAGCAGCTTTGGAGCCGGGCTGCTCTACGAGCAGTACTTC. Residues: CASSFGAGLLYEQYF. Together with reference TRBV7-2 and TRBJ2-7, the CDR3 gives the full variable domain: GAGVSQSPSNKVTEKGKDVELRCDPISGHTALYWYRQSLGQGLEFLIYFQGNSAPDKSGLPSDRFSAERTGGSVSTLTIQRTQQEDSAVYLCASSFGAGLLYEQYFGPGTRLTVT.

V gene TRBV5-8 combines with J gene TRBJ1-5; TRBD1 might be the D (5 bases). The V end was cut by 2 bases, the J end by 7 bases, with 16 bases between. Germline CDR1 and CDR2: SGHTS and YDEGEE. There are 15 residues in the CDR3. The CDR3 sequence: CASSFAGWESQPQHF. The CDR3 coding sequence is TGTGCCAGCAGCTTTGCAGGGTGGGAGAGCCAGCCCCAGCATTTT.

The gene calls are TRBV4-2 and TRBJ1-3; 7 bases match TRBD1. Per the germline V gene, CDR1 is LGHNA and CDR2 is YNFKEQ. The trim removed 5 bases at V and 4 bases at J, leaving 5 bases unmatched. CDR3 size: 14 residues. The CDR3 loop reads CASSSPGQGNTIYF. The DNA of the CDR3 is TGTGCCAGCAGCAGCCCGGGACAGGGAAACACCATATATTTT.

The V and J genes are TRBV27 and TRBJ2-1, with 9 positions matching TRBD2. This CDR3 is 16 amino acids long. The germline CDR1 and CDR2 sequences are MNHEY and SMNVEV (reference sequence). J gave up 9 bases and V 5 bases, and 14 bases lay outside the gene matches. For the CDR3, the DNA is TGTGCCAGCAGTCCCGCCGGGGTAGCGGGAGTCATTGAGCAGTTCTTC. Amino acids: CASSPAGVAGVIEQFF.

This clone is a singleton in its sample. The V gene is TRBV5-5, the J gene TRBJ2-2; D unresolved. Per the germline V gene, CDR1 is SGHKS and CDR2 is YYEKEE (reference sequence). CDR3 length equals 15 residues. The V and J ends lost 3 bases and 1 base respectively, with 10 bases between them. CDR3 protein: CASSYQEMNTGELFF. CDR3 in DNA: TGTGCCAGCAGCTATCAGGAAATGAACACCGGGGAGCTGTTTTTT.

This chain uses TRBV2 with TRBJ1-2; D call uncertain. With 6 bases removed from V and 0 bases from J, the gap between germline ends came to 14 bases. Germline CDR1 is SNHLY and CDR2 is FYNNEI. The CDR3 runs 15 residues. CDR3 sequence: CASSGKSDTNYGYTF. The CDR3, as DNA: TGTGCCAGCAGCGGAAAGTCCGACACTAACTATGGCTACACCTTC.

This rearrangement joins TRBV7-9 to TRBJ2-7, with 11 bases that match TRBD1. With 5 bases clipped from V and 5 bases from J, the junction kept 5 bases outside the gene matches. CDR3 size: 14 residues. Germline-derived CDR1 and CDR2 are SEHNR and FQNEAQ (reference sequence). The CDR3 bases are TGTGCCAGCAGCCCGGACAGGGGGCTTCACGAGCAGTACTTC. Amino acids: CASSPDRGLHEQYF.

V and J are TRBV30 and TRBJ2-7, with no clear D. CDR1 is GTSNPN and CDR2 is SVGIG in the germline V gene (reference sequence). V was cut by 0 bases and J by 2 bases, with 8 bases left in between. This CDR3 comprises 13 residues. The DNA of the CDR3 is TGTGCCTGGAGTGTAGATAGGACCTACGAGCAGTACTTC. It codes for CAWSVDRTYEQYF. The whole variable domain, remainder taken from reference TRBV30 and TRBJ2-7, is SQTIHQWPATLVQPVGSPLSLECTVEGTSNPNLYWYRQAAGRGLQLLFYSVGIGQISSEVPQNLSASRPQDRQFILSSKKLLLSDSGFYLCAWSVDRTYEQYFGPGTRLTVT.

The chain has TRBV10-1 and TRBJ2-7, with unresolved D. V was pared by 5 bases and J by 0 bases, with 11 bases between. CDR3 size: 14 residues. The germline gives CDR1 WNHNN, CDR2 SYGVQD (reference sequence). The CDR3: CASSSSSSSYEQYF. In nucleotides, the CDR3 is TGCGCCAGCAGTAGTTCCTCAAGCTCCTACGAGCAGTACTTC.

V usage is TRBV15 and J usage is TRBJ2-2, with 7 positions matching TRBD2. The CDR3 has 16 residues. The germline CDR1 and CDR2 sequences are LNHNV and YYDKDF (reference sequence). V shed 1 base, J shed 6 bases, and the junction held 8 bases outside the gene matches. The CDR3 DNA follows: TGTGCCACCAGCAGAGGGACTAGTGAGAGCGCCGGGGAGCTGTTTTTT. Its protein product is CATSRGTSESAGELFF.

In DNA form, the CDR3 reads TGTGCCAGCAGCGTGCTTTCGTCTGGCTACACCTTC. Translation: CASSVLSSGYTF. V gene TRBV9 combines with J gene TRBJ1-2; D not certain. CDR1 is SGDLS and CDR2 is YYNGEE in the germline V gene. The CDR3 has 12 residues. Trimming stripped 2 bases from V and 7 bases from J, with 9 bases between.

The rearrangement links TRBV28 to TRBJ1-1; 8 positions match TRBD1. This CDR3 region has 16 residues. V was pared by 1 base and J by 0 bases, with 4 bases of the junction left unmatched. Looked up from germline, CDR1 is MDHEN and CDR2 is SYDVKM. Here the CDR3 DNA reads TGTGCCAGCAGTTTATTCGACAGGGGAATGAACACTGAAGCTTTCTTT. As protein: CASSLFDRGMNTEAFF.

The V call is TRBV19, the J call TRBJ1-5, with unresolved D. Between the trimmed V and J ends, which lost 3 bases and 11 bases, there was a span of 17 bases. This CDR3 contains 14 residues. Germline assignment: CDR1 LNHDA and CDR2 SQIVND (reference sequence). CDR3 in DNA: TGTGCCAGTAGTATCCCCCTTGACCTGGAGGCCCAGCATTTT. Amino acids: CASSIPLDLEAQHF. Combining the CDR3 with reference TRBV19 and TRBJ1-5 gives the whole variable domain DGGITQSPKYLFRKEGQNVTLSCEQNLNHDAMYWYRQDPGQGLRLIYYSQIVNDFQKGDIAEGYSVSREKKESFPLTVTSAQKNPTAFYLCASSIPLDLEAQHFGDGTRLSIL.

The CDR3 DNA follows: TGTGCCAGTAGACAGGGGACCGGGGAGCTGTTTTTT. Protein product: CASRQGTGELFF. The chain joins TRBV9 to TRBJ2-2; 8 nucleotides match TRBD1. V lost 8 bases, J lost 5 bases, and 2 bases stayed unmatched. This CDR3 has 12 residues. Germline assignment: CDR1 SGDLS and CDR2 YYNGEE.

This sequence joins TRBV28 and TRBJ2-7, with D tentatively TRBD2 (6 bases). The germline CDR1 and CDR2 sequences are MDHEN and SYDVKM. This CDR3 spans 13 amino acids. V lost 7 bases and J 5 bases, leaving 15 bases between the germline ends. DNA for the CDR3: TGTGCCAGCAATCCTCCGGGGGTCCACGAGCAGTACTTC. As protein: CASNPPGVHEQYF.

As DNA, the CDR3 is TGTGCCAGCAGTGAAGAACCGGGAGGAATGCAAGAGACCCAGTACTTC. This translates into CASSEEPGGMQETQYF. The chain links TRBV6-1 to TRBJ2-5, with TRBD2 identical over 7 bases. V lost 1 base and J lost 2; bases outside the gene matches: 7. There are 16 residues in the CDR3. Germline CDR1 reads MNHNS; CDR2 reads SASEGT.

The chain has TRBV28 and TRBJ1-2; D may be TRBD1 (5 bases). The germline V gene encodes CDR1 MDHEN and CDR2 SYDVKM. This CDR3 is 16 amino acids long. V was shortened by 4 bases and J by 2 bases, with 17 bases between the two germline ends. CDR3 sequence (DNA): TGTGCCAGCAGTTCGCTTTGGGAGGGGCGAAACTATGGCTACACCTTC. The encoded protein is CASSSLWEGRNYGYTF.

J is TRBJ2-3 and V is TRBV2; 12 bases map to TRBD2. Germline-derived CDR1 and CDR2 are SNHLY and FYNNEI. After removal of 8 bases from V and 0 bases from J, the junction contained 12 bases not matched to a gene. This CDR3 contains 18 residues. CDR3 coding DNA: TGTGCCAGCGGGATGACTAGCGGGAGAAGTTTTAGCACAGATACGCAGTATTTT. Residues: CASGMTSGRSFSTDTQYF. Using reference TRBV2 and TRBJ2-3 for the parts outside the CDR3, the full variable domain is EPEVTQTPSHQVTQMGQEVILRCVPISNHLYFYWYRQILGQKVEFLVSFYNNEISEKSEIFDDQFSVERPDGSNFTLKIRSTKLEDSAMYFCASGMTSGRSFSTDTQYFGPGTRLTVL.

The CDR3 loop is CASSLSAPYEQYF. Here the CDR3 DNA reads TGTGCCAGCAGTTTATCTGCTCCCTACGAGCAGTACTTC. The chain is built from TRBV27 and TRBJ2-7; D gene uncertain. This CDR3 is built from 13 residues. Between the trimmed V and J ends, which lost 0 bases and 2 bases, there was a span of 5 bases. Per germline, CDR1 MNHEY and CDR2 SMNVEV (reference sequence).

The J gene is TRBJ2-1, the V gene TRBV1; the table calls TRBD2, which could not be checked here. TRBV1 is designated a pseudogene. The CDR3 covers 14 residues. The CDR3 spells CTSSAGLENNEQFF. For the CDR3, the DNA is TGCACCAGCAGCGCGGGGCTAGAAAACAATGAGCAGTTCTTC.

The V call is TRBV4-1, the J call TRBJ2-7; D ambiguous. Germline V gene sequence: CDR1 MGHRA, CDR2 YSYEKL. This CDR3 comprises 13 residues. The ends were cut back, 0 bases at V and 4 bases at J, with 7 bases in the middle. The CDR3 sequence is CASSQESLYEQYF. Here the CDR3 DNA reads TGCGCCAGCAGCCAAGAATCCCTTTACGAGCAGTACTTC.

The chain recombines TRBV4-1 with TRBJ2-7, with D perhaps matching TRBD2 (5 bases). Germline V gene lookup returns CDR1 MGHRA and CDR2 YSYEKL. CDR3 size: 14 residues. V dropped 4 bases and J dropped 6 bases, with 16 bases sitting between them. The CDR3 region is CASSLATIPPEQYF. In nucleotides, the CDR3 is TGCGCCAGCAGCCTGGCGACTATCCCCCCCGAGCAGTACTTC.

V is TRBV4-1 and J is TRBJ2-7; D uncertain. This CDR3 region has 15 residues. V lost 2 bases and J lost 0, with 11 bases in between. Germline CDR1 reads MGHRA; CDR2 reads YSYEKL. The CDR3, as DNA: TGCGCCAGCAGCCAACCAGCGCGGAACTCCTACGAGCAGTACTTC. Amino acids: CASSQPARNSYEQYF.

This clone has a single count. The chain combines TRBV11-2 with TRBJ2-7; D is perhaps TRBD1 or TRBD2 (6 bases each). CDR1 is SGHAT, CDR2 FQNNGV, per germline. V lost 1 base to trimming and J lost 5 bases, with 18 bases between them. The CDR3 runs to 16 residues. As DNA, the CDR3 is TGTGCCAGCAGCTTAGTTGCCGGGGGCGGCCGAGACGAGCAGTACTTC. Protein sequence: CASSLVAGGGRDEQYF.

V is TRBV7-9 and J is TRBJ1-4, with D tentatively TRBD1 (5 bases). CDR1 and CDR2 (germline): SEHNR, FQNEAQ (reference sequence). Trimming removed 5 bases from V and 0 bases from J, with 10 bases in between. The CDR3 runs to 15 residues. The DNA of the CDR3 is TGTGCCAGCAGCCGCCGGGACGCAACTAATGAAAAACTGTTTTTT. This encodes CASSRRDATNEKLFF.

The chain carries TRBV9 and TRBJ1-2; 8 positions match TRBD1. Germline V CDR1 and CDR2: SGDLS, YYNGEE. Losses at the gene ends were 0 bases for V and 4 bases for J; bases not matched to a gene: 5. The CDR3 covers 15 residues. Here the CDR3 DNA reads TGTGCCAGCAGCGTAGCGGAGACAGGGGTCTATGGCTACACCTTC. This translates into CASSVAETGVYGYTF.